The 4 T cell receptor beta chains in this list originate from one sample, sequenced in a study of CD8 T cells in ankylosing spondylitis. Each CDR3 protein is one row after TCRdb ran MiXCR on the 5' RACE reads. The top ten hold 7.8% of the sample, which has hundreds of thousands of distinct CDR3 sequences, 20% seen once. Specimen: blood, either unsorted or a sorted T cell fraction (not recorded which). The receptors stem from a male donor with ankylosing spondylitis or in good health (not recorded which).

The chain recombines TRBV18 with TRBJ2-3; D is unresolved. Trimming took off 0 bases at V and 1 base at J, with 5 bases between the two ends. This CDR3 has 14 amino acids. Per germline, CDR1 KGHSH and CDR2 LQKENI. CDR3 in amino acids: CASSPPSGTDTQYF. The CDR3 DNA sequence: TGTGCCAGCTCACCACCGAGCGGCACAGATACGCAGTATTTT. Complete variable domain (other parts from reference TRBV18 and TRBJ2-3): NAGVMQNPRHLVRRRGQEARLRCSPMKGHSHVYWYRQLPEEGLKFMVYLQKENIIDESGMPKERFSAEFPKEGPSILRIQQVVRGDSAAYFCASSPPSGTDTQYFGPGTRLTVL.

The rearrangement uses TRBV12-5 and TRBJ2-1, with TRBD2 matching over 8 bases. V shed 1 base and J 2 bases; nucleotides not matched to a gene: 7. From germline, CDR1 is LGHNT and CDR2 FRNRAP. This CDR3 comprises 17 residues. DNA for the CDR3: TGTGCTAGTGGTTTGGAACTAGCGGAGGGGGCCTACAATGAGCAGTTCTTC. Protein: CASGLELAEGAYNEQFF.

The J gene is TRBJ2-2, the V gene TRBV7-3, with D tentatively TRBD1 (6 bases). Trimming removed 1 base at V and 1 base at J, with 7 bases between. Per germline, CDR1 SGHTA and CDR2 FQGTGA. The CDR3 runs 15 residues. Here the CDR3 reads CASSLKGVNTGELFF. The DNA of the CDR3 is TGTGCCAGCAGCTTAAAGGGGGTGAACACCGGGGAGCTGTTTTTT.

The sample holds a few counts of this clonotype. The chain recombines TRBV5-1 with TRBJ2-3, with 10 bases that match TRBD1. V dropped 6 bases and J dropped 4; count of bases not matched to a gene: 11. CDR3 length equals 16 residues. CDR1 and CDR2 from the germline V gene are SGHRS and YFSETQ. The CDR3 DNA reads TGCGCCAGCACCACGTCGGGACAGGGGTTTTCAGATACGCAGTATTTT. It is translated as CASTTSGQGFSDTQYF.